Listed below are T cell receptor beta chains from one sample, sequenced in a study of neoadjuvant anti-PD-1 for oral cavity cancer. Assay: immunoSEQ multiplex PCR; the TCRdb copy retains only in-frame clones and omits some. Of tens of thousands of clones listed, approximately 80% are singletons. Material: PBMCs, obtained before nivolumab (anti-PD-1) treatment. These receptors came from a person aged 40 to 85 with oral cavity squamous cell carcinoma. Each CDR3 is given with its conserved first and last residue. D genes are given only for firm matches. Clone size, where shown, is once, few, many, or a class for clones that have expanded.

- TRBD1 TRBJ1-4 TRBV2 CASSGVRGQNEKLFF TGTGCCAGCAGTGGAGTTAGGGGGCAGAATGAAAAACTGTTTTTT
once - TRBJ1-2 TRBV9 CASSVEVGAGGYTF TGTGCCAGCAGCGTAGAAGTGGGGGCGGGAGGCTACACCTTC
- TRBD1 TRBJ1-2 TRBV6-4 CASSDSHRGSYYGYTF TGTGCCAGCAGTGACTCGCACAGGGGATCATACTATGGCTACACCTTC
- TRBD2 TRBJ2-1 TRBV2 CASRSGLAGSTYNEQFF TGTGCCAGCAGGAGCGGATTAGCGGGCTCTACCTACAATGAGCAGTTCTTC
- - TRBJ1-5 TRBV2 CASSDSGSIFNQPQHF TGTGCCAGCAGTGACTCGGGCAGTATCTTTAATCAGCCCCAGCATTTT
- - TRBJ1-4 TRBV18 CASSLSLGDEKLFF TGTGCCAGCTCCCTCAGCTTAGGGGATGAAAAACTGTTTTTT
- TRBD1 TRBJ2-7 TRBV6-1 CASSPNPGTGGEQYF TGTGCCAGCAGTCCGAATCCCGGGACAGGGGGCGAGCAGTACTTC
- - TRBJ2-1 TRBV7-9 CASSWGASGNEQFF TGTGCCAGCAGCTGGGGGGCTAGCGGCAATGAGCAGTTCTTC
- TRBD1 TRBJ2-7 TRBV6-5 CASSSSGTGDPREQYF TGTGCCAGCAGTTCCTCCGGGACAGGTGATCCTAGGGAGCAGTACTTC
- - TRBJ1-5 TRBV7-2 CASSLVVLTGQPQHF TGTGCCAGCAGCTTAGTGGTCCTCACCGGGCAGCCCCAGCATTTT
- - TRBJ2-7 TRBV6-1 CASSGGIPPRSEQYF TGTGCCAGCAGTGGGGGGATCCCCCCCCGGAGCGAGCAGTACTTC
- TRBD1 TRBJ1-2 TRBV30 CAWSAGRGDRRNYGYTF TGTGCCTGGAGTGCCGGACGGGGGGACAGGCGCAACTATGGCTACACCTTC
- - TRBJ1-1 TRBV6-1 CASSALPAGLNTEAFF TGTGCCAGCAGTGCCCTACCGGCAGGGCTGAACACTGAAGCTTTCTTT
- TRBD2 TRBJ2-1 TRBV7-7 CASSSQTLAGVNEQFF TGTGCCAGCAGCTCTCAGACATTAGCGGGGGTAAATGAGCAGTTCTTC
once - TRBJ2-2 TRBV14 CASSLLGDFGELFF TGTGCCAGCAGCCTTTTGGGAGATTTCGGGGAGCTGTTTTTT
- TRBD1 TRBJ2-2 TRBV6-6 CASRNRGDTGELFF TGTGCCAGCAGGAACAGGGGGGACACCGGGGAGCTGTTTTTT
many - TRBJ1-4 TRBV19 CASNHRSHEKLFF TGTGCCAGTAATCACAGGTCGCATGAAAAACTGTTTTTT
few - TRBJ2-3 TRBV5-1 CASSSGGGSATDTQYF TGCGCCAGCAGCTCTGGGGGGGGCTCGGCCACAGATACGCAGTATTTT
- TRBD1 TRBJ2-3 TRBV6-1 CASSVGTGGTDTQYF TGTGCCAGCAGTGTCGGGACAGGGGGCACAGATACGCAGTATTTT
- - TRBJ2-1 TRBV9 CASSVGLGYNEQFF TGTGCCAGCAGCGTAGGGTTGGGCTACAATGAGCAGTTCTTC
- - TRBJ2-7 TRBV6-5 CASSYGLGGYEQYF TGTGCCAGCAGTTACGGGCTAGGGGGATACGAGCAGTACTTC
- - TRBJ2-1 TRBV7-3 CASSAAGGVNEQFF TGTGCCAGCAGCGCCGCCGGCGGAGTAAATGAGCAGTTCTTC
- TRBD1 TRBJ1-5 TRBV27 CASGSNQHRGRSNQPQHF TGTGCCAGCGGATCGAACCAACACAGGGGGAGAAGCAATCAGCCCCAGCATTTT
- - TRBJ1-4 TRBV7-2 CASSLAFQNEKLFF TGTGCCAGCAGCTTAGCTTTTCAGAATGAAAAACTGTTTTTT
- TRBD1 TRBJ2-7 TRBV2 CATQGASYEQYF TGTGCCACCCAGGGGGCATCCTACGAGCAGTACTTC
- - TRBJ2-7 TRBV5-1 CASSLVVSPYEQYF TGCGCCAGCAGCTTGGTAGTTTCTCCTTACGAGCAGTACTTC
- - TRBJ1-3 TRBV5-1 CASSLDPAGNTIYF TGCGCCAGCAGCTTGGACCCGGCGGGAAACACCATATATTTT
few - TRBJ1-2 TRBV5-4 CASSFGRSANYGYTF TGTGCCAGCAGCTTCGGACGGTCAGCTAACTATGGCTACACCTTC
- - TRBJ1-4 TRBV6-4 CASRAQPATNEKLFF TGTGCCAGCAGAGCGCAACCGGCAACTAATGAAAAACTGTTTTTT